One and the same sample provided the 17 T cell receptor beta chains below, sequenced in a study of cytomegalovirus exposure and HLA in healthy donors (dated 2017 in TCRdb). Libraries were constructed by the immunoSEQ multiplex PCR assay. A mixture of 60 forward primers for TCR Vbeta segments and 13 reverse primers for TCR Jbeta segments was used in the multiplex PCR. The source is immuneACCESS, and TCRdb retained only in-frame sequences with V and J called. Part of the clones is not carried over; for the studies checked, unresolved V genes explain less than half of this, and the remainder is unexplained. Across this sample there are approximately 140,000 clones, with around 78% seen only once. 5.5% to 7% of the sample rests with the top ten. The specimen was PBMCs. Receptors were obtained from a woman aged 40 to 50 in good health and CMV-seropositive.

The V gene is TRBV6-5, the J gene TRBJ2-1; a possible D gene is TRBD2 (6 bases). V was clipped by 2 bases and J by 5 bases, with 13 bases between them. Germline V lookup: CDR1 MNHEY, CDR2 SVGAGI. The CDR3 sequence is 15 residues long. The CDR3 DNA is TGTGCCAGCAGTTACCAGGACGGGAGACACAATGAGCAGTTCTTC. Translation gives CASSYQDGRHNEQFF.

On this clone itself: Additional DNA sequences in this sample encode the identical CDR3. The genes are TRBV11-2 and TRBJ2-1, with 7 bases aligning to TRBD2. The V gene's germline CDR1 is SGHAT and CDR2 FQNNGV. Losses at the gene ends were 3 bases for V and 2 bases for J; bases not matched to a gene: 1. The CDR3 consists of 14 residues. CDR3 in DNA: TGTGCCAGCAGCTTGGCGGGGGCCTACAATGAGCAGTTCTTC. Protein: CASSLAGAYNEQFF.

The chain uses TRBV9 and TRBJ1-5; the D gene is possibly TRBD1 (5 bases). CDR1 is SGDLS and CDR2 is YYNGEE in the germline V gene. V dropped 0 bases and J dropped 9 bases, with 13 bases sitting between them. The CDR3 is 14 amino acids. CDR3 sequence reads: CASSVGEGEGPQHF. The CDR3 DNA is TGTGCCAGCAGCGTAGGGGAAGGGGAGGGGCCCCAGCATTTT.

The chain recombines TRBV11-2 with TRBJ2-7, with TRBD2 identical over 7 bases. The CDR3 spans 15 residues. The trim removed 3 bases at V and 0 bases at J, leaving 5 bases unmatched. CDR1 is SGHAT and CDR2 is FQNNGV in the germline V gene. The CDR3 here is CASSFASGPSYEQYF. DNA for the CDR3: TGTGCCAGCAGCTTCGCTAGCGGTCCCTCCTACGAGCAGTACTTC.

The table lists this clone with a count of one. This rearrangement joins TRBV27 to TRBJ1-6; 10 nucleotides line up with TRBD1. In germline, CDR1 is MNHEY, CDR2 SMNVEV (reference sequence). V dropped 5 bases and J dropped 8; count of bases not matched to a gene: 9. The CDR3 length is 16 residues. DNA for the CDR3: TGTGCCAGCAGTAGGACGACAGGGGGCAAGCATTCACCCCTCCACTTT. This encodes CASSRTTGGKHSPLHF.

This chain links TRBV7-9 with TRBJ1-4; the match to TRBD1 covers 8 bases. The CDR3 runs 14 residues. Losses at the gene ends were 5 bases for V and 8 bases for J; bases not matched to a gene: 7. Germline V gene lookup returns CDR1 SEHNR and CDR2 FQNEAQ (reference sequence). The CDR3 DNA reads TGTGCCAGCAGCCAGACAGGGGTTGAAGAAAAACTGTTTTTT. Its protein product is CASSQTGVEEKLFF.

The V gene is TRBV28, the J gene TRBJ2-1; 9 bases are shared with TRBD2. Germline-derived CDR1 and CDR2 are MDHEN and SYDVKM. The J segment lost 4 bases and the V segment lost 1 base, leaving 8 bases of the junction unmatched. The CDR3 totals 17 residues. Written as DNA, the CDR3 is TGTGCCAGCAGTTTATCCCATAGCGGGAGCGGATACAATGAGCAGTTCTTC. This codes for CASSLSHSGSGYNEQFF.

V and J are TRBV19 and TRBJ2-5; possible D gene TRBD1, 5 bases. CDR1 LNHDA and CDR2 SQIVND come from the germline V gene (reference sequence). Trimming stripped 1 base from V and 2 bases from J, with 11 bases between. The CDR3 has 15 amino acids. Here the CDR3 DNA reads TGTGCCAGTAGTATAGCTCGACAGCCTCAAGAGACCCAGTACTTC. Protein sequence: CASSIARQPQETQYF.

The table lists this clone with a few counts. The chain's CDR3 is CASSLGGEGLYFEQFF. DNA of the CDR3: TGTGCCAGCAGTTTAGGGGGGGAGGGCCTATATTTTGAGCAGTTCTTC. The chain carries TRBV28 and TRBJ2-1; 7 bases are shared with TRBD2. The germline gives CDR1 MDHEN, CDR2 SYDVKM. The CDR3 covers 16 residues. V dropped 2 bases and J dropped 9; count of bases not matched to a gene: 13.

This rearrangement joins TRBV2 to TRBJ2-5, with 9 bases lining up with TRBD2. CDR1 and CDR2 from the germline V gene are SNHLY and FYNNEI. V was clipped by 1 base and J by 5 bases; unmatched bases: 11. The CDR3 covers 17 residues. This chain's CDR3 is CASSEGGSGSAWETQYF. The CDR3 bases are TGTGCCAGCAGTGAAGGGGGTAGCGGGAGCGCGTGGGAGACCCAGTACTTC.

The rearrangement uses TRBV5-1 and TRBJ2-6; D might be TRBD1 (7 bases). Looked up from germline, CDR1 is SGHRS and CDR2 is YFSETQ. This CDR3 is 18 amino acids long. Trimming removed 3 bases at V and 0 bases at J, with 16 bases between. CDR3 sequence (DNA): TGCGCCAGCAGCTCAACGACAGGGACTTCCTCTGGGGCCAACGTCCTGACTTTC. It codes for CASSSTTGTSSGANVLTF.

This clone appeared a few times. The rearrangement joins TRBV27 to TRBJ2-7; 7 bases agree with TRBD1. The V and J ends lost 5 bases and 3 bases, in that order; junction bases with no gene match: 7. Germline lookup yields CDR1 MNHEY and CDR2 SMNVEV (reference sequence). The CDR3 is 14 amino acids. CDR3 DNA sequence: TGTGCCAGCAGTATCCGACAGGGCCTCTACGAGCAGTACTTC. Residues: CASSIRQGLYEQYF.

The chain is built from TRBV30 and TRBJ2-1; D perhaps matches TRBD2 (5 bases). The CDR3 is 14 residues long. V lost 0 bases and J 7 bases, leaving 13 bases between the germline ends. Germline V lookup: CDR1 GTSNPN, CDR2 SVGIG (reference sequence). CDR3: CAWSVFAQRNEQFF. The DNA for the CDR3 is TGTGCCTGGAGTGTATTTGCCCAGCGGAATGAGCAGTTCTTC. The variable domain in full, completed from reference TRBV30 and TRBJ2-1, reads SQTIHQWPATLVQPVGSPLSLECTVEGTSNPNLYWYRQAAGRGLQLLFYSVGIGQISSEVPQNLSASRPQDRQFILSSKKLLLSDSGFYLCAWSVFAQRNEQFFGPGTRLTVL.

V and J are TRBV7-9 and TRBJ2-4; 12 bases line up with TRBD2. The CDR3 sequence is 19 residues long. V shed 6 bases, J shed 0 bases, and the junction held 12 bases outside the gene matches. Looked up from germline, CDR1 is SEHNR and CDR2 is FQNEAQ (reference sequence). This chain's CDR3 is CASSRMTGTSGLAKNIQYF. For the CDR3, the DNA is TGTGCCAGCAGTAGGATGACGGGGACTAGCGGGTTAGCCAAAAACATTCAGTACTTC. The whole variable domain, remainder taken from reference TRBV7-9 and TRBJ2-4, is DTGVSQNPRHKITKRGQNVTFRCDPISEHNRLYWYRQTLGQGPEFLTYFQNEAQLEKSRLLSDRFSAERPKGSFSTLEIQRTEQGDSAMYLCASSRMTGTSGLAKNIQYFGAGTRLSVL.

The V and J genes are TRBV28 and TRBJ1-2, with TRBD1 matching 9 bases. With V trimmed by 6 bases and J by 4 bases, 21 bases remained unmatched. Germline CDR1 is MDHEN and CDR2 is SYDVKM. The CDR3 runs to 19 residues. This CDR3 is CASSTSGTGFRRNVYGYTF. The CDR3 DNA reads TGTGCCAGCAGCACTTCCGGGACAGGGTTTCGGAGGAACGTCTATGGCTACACCTTC.

With respect to this clone: One end of the junction does not line up with germline, which may come from a read error. The rearrangement joins TRBV7-8 to TRBJ2-3; TRBD2 is a possible D gene (5 bases). Germline-derived CDR1 and CDR2 are SGHVS and FQNEAQ. This CDR3 is 15 amino acids long. The CDR3 loop reads CASRLAPTHTDTQYF. The CDR3 DNA follows: TGTGCCAGCAGGTTAGCGCCTACCCACACAGATACGCAGTATTTT.

Worth noting for this clone: Other nucleotide sequences from this sample produce the same CDR3. V and J are TRBV28 and TRBJ1-3, with D hard to call. The V end was cut by 4 bases, the J end by 4 bases, with 5 bases between. The CDR3 contains 12 residues. Per germline, CDR1 MDHEN and CDR2 SYDVKM. CDR3 sequence reads: CASSSQGNTIYF. DNA for the CDR3: TGTGCCAGCAGTTCCCAGGGAAACACCATATATTTT.